This record concerns one T cell receptor beta chain sequence. What antigen it recognizes has not been identified. No qualities accompany the bases; no much larger clone lies one base away. Peripheral blood CD8+ and CD4+ T cells from healthy donors, Susac syndrome patients and multiple sclerosis patients were profiled using high-throughput TCR beta sequencing. The Susac syndrome patients fulfilled recently defined diagnostic criteria for definite or probable disease. Bulk CD8+ and CD4+ T cells were purified by magnetic negative isolation, while CD8+ TEMRA cells were enriched using FACS. Blood was collected in EDTA tubes and processed within 24 hours, with PBMCs isolated through density gradient centrifugation. PBMCs destined for TCR sequencing were cryopreserved in liquid nitrogen and later thawed in a 37 °C water bath. The sorted or isolated CD4+, CD8+ and CD8+ TEMRA cells had a purity of 90% or higher.

Germline trimming amounts to 5 bases on V and 0 bases on J, with 5 as the count of junction bases outside the gene matches. Taken from the germline V gene, the CDR1 and CDR2 loops are SGHRS and YFSETQ. The CDR3 covers 15 residues, taking in both the cysteine and the phenylalanine. Kept here is only the CDR3 DNA, which spans 45 bases and is read in frame from base 1. This sample stems from a study of CD8 T cells in Susac syndrome (dated by TCRdb to about 2019). Some background on the complete study: Of the Susac syndrome patients who were sequenced, about eight were in clinical remission while six had clinically active disease. Susac syndrome patients were therapy-naive, on corticosteroids (some also receiving IVIg), or on IVIg alone at blood withdrawal. Repertoire sequencing was used to test whether CD8+ T cell activation and differentiation in Susac syndrome was antigen driven.

RNA was extracted using the RNeasy kit, and roughly 0.5 to 1 ug of the RNA was reverse transcribed with random hexamers. TCR beta CDR3 regions were amplified with the immunoSEQ multiplex PCR assay covering 54 Vbeta and 13 Jbeta segments. To correct PCR amplification bias, a synthetic template baseline was used for both primer optimization and computational correction. The original pipeline was this. Reads were annotated to V, D and J genes according to IMGT and were analyzed with immunoSEQ Analyzer, with only productive sequences retained. Clonality was computed as one minus Shannon entropy normalized by log2 of the number of productive unique sequences. For each patient and control, public and private clones were evaluated within the 100 most prevalent clones. Clones were defined as Susac-specific if absent from the healthy and MS cohorts, from approximately 1,100 published viral clones and from other ImmuneACCESS disease sequences. Through fastp at Q25 and MiXCR, TCRdb rebuilt clones from the public reads, retaining in-frame beta chains. Merged by CDR3 protein, the rows form single entries marked with the most common genes and DNA. The V and J calls were not made by the authors but by TCRdb's processing. The sample includes roughly 200,000 distinct CDR3 sequences, with roughly nine tenths observed a single time. The ten biggest clones cover around 0.085% of the sample.

Results and caveats for the whole study, not just this receptor: In patients with Susac syndrome, the CD4+ T cell repertoire showed no detectable clonal expansion. The number of individuals in the TCR sequencing and HLA analysis was acknowledged as relatively small.

The rearrangement combines TRBV5-1 with TRBJ1-5; 7 bases in between match TRBD1. Sequenced material: CD4+ T cells from PBMCs. This receptor was identified in a human donor with Susac syndrome. DNA sequence: TGCGCCAGCAGTGAACAGGGGAATAGCAATCAGCCCCAGCATTTT. This translates into CASSEQGNSNQPQHF.